This T cell receptor (beta chain) was sequenced during a study of identical twins. Broader study findings: Conclusions leaned on cross-sectional statistical analysis and did not track the same donors over time.

TCRdb fed the 5' RACE reads into MiXCR, producing one record per CDR3 protein. The sample includes around 530,000 distinct CDR3 sequences, over 12% of them seen just once. The germline V and J ends were trimmed by 9 bases and 0 bases, with 18 bases remaining between them. Germline V gene data show CDR1 as MGHRA and CDR2 as YSYEKL. CDR3 length: 16 residues. Comments on this clonotype: Antigen specificity is unknown.

The sample also formed part of further work on yellow fever vaccine responses in identical twins. According to that study: Among the twins, the vaccine T cell response reportedly seemed partly convergent and partly personalized.

The rearrangement joins TRBV4-1 to TRBJ2-4, with D perhaps matching TRBD1 (5 bases). The sequencing input was CD4+ T cells sorted from blood. This receptor was identified in a woman between 18 and 29 years old in good health. CDR3 protein: CARDRRQPLAKNIQYF. CDR3 bases: TGCGCCAGAGATCGTCGACAGCCTTTAGCCAAAAACATTCAGTACTTC.